This T cell receptor (beta chain) was identified in a study of blood T cell repertoires in COVID-19. Germline CDR1 is SGHAT and CDR2 is FQNNGV. This CDR3 region has 13 residues. This clone was found once. One end of the junction varies from germline; a read error may be responsible. The data were produced by immunoSEQ multiplex PCR, yet TCRdb's version contains in-frame clones alone and is incomplete. This table holds 96,000 or so clones, 85% to 90% found once. This TCR was sampled from a human donor with COVID-19, enrolled during active disease. The donor label of this sample is uncertain. The sequencing input was peripheral blood. V is TRBV11-2 and J is TRBJ2-7; 7 bases are shared with TRBD1. CDR3 sequence reads: CASSPHPRGQLSF. CDR3 DNA: TGTGCCAGCAGCCCACACCCTAGGGGGCAGCTAAGCTTC. The full variable domain, with the rest looked up from reference TRBV11-2 and TRBJ2-7, is EAGVAQSPRYKIIEKRQSVAFWCNPISGHATLYWYQQILGQGPKLLIQFQNNGVVDDSQLPKDRFSAERLKGVDSTLKIQPAKLEDSAVYLCASSPHPRGQLSFGPGTRLTVT.